The TCR beta chain described here comes from a study of blood T cells in healthy people across ages. General observations from the study: Since the PBMCs were unsorted, naive and antigen-experienced cells could not be conclusively compared.

Worth noting for this clonotype: As yet, its antigen is unknown.

Healthy Caucasian individuals from Russia aged about 6 to 90 were enrolled as donors. Isolation recovered at least 7 million PBMCs from every sample. From germline, CDR1 is ENHRY and CDR2 SYGVKD. V trimming: 10 bases; J trimming: 6 bases; junction bases outside the gene matches: 22. The CDR3 is made up of 18 amino acids. Sample-barcoded 5' priming and a J-beta primer mix drove a second PCR of about 7 to 11 cycles. The template-switch adaptor was a 5' adaptor with 12 random nucleotides. It tagged each cDNA molecule. TCRdb called the 5' RACE reads again in MiXCR, with one record for every CDR3 protein. The data show hundreds of thousands of distinct CDR3 sequences, with roughly 30% seen just once and 15% to 19% held by the top ten.

What was sequenced was blood. The TCR originated in an elderly woman in good health. This chain uses TRBV10-3 with TRBJ1-1, with 11 bases aligning to TRBD1. CDR3 DNA: TGTGCCACCCGAGGACAGGGGGCTTCGGGAGTAGACACTGCTGAAGCTTTCTTT. Encoded protein: CATRGQGASGVDTAEAFF.